This T cell receptor (beta chain) is from a study of blood T cell repertoires in COVID-19. Study-wide context: Collection of acute and convalescent COVID-19 samples took place in the United States, Italy and Spain. T cells, B-cell-depleted T cells, or PBMCs supplied cDNA or gDNA.

As processed by the authors: Cell counts per sample came from amplifying reference gene primers. TCRdb's copy holds only in-frame clones and misses some; the assay was immunoSEQ multiplex PCR. The D gene and trimming were derived from the DNA, and the V and J assignments and clone size from that table. The sample shows nearly 110,000 clones, about nine tenths of them seen only once. CDR3 size: 11 residues. Between the trimmed V and J ends, which lost 2 bases and 15 bases, there was a span of 9 bases. Germline CDR1 and CDR2: SGHRS and YFSETQ. The specimen was peripheral blood. The chain recombines TRBV5-1 with TRBJ1-6; maybe TRBD1 (5 bases). The TCR was taken from a man aged 45-65 years with active or convalescent COVID-19. The CDR3 is CASSLGADLHF. For the CDR3, the DNA is TGCGCCAGCAGCTTAGGGGCCGACCTCCACTTT.